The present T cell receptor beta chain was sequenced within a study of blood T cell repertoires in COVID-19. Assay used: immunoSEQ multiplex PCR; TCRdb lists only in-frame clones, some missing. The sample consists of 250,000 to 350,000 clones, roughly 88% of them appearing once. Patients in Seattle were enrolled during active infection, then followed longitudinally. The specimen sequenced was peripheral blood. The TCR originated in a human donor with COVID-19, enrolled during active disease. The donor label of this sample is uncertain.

In nucleotides, the CDR3 is TGTGCCAGCAGCCAAGTACCAAGCGAAGCTTTCTTT. Translation: CASSQVPSEAFF. The chain carries TRBV3-1 (or the pseudogene TRBV3-2) and TRBJ1-1, with unresolved D. Germline V gene sequence: CDR1 LGHDT, CDR2 YNNKEL (reference sequence). The CDR3 is 12 amino acids. V was cut by 1 base and J by 8 bases, with 8 bases left in between.